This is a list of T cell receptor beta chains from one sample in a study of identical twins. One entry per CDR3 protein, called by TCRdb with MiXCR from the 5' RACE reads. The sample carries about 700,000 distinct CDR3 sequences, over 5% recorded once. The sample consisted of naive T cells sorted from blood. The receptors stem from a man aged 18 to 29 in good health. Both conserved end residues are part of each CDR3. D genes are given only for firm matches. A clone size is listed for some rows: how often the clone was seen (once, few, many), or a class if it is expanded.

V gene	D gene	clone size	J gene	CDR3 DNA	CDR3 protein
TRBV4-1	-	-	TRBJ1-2	TGCGCCAGCAGCCAAGGAGGGGATCGCTATGGCTACACCTTC	CASSQGGDRYGYTF
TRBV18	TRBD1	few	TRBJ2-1	TGTGCCAGCTCACCAAGGGACAGTCCCGGCAATGAGCAGTTCTTC	CASSPRDSPGNEQFF
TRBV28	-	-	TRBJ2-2	TGTGCCAGCAGTTTAAGGTTGATTGGGACAATCAACACCGGGGAGCTGTTTTTT	CASSLRLIGTINTGELFF
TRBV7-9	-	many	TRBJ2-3	TGTGCCAGCGACGGAGGCACAGATACGCAGTATTTT	CASDGGTDTQYF
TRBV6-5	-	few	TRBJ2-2	TGTGCCAGCAGTTACTCAGGGCGGATCGCGAACACCGGGGAGCTGTTTTTT	CASSYSGRIANTGELFF
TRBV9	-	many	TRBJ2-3	TGTGCCAGCAGGGGGTCAGATACGCAGTATTTT	CASRGSDTQYF
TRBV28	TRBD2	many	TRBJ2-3	TGTGCCAGCAGTACAATAGCGGGAGGGGCTACAGATACGCAGTATTTT	CASSTIAGGATDTQYF
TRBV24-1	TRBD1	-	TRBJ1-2	TGTGCCACCAGTGATCGGGGACAGACAGGGGGCTACACCTTC	CATSDRGQTGGYTF
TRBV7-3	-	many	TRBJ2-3	TGTGCCAGCAGCCCAGGGCCGGGAACAGATACGCAGTATTTT	CASSPGPGTDTQYF
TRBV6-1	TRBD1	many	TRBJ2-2	TGTGCCAGCACCGGGACAGCGAACACCGGGGAGCTGTTTTTT	CASTGTANTGELFF
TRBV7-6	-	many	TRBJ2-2	TGTGCCAGCAGCTCACATGAAACCGGGGAGCTGTTTTTT	CASSSHETGELFF
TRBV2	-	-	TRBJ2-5	TGTGCCAGCAGTGAAGCGAAATACCAAGAGACCCAGTACTTC	CASSEAKYQETQYF
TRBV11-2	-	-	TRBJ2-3	TGTGCCAGCAGCCGTCACCGATTGGATACGCAGTATTTT	CASSRHRLDTQYF
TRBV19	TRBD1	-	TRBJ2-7	TGTGCCAGTAGGAGAGACAGGGACGGGTACGAGCAGTACTTC	CASRRDRDGYEQYF
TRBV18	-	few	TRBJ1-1	TGTGCCAGCTCACCCCTCAACGGGGGCAACACTGAAGCTTTCTTT	CASSPLNGGNTEAFF
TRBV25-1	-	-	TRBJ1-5	TGTGCCAGCAGTGAAGTGGGGGTCGGTCAGCCCCAGCATTTT	CASSEVGVGQPQHF
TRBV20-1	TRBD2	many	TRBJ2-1	TGCAGTGCTAGTCGGCTAGCGGGAGTTGAGCAGTTCTTC	CSASRLAGVEQFF
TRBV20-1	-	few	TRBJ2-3	TGCAGTGCTAGAGATGTGGGCAGAAGCTTCACAGATACGCAGTATTTT	CSARDVGRSFTDTQYF
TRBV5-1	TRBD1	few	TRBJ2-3	TGCGCCAGCAGCGTATCCCCGGGACAGGGGGCAGATACGCAGTATTTT	CASSVSPGQGADTQYF
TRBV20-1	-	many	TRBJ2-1	TGCAGTGCTAGAGAACGTGGAACTATACCAAAACTAGCACCATCCTACAATGAGCAGTTCTTC	CSARERGTIPKLAPSYNEQFF
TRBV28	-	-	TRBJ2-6	TGTGCCAGCAGTTTTTATCCCAACGTCCTGACTTTC	CASSFYPNVLTF
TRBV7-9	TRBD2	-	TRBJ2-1	TGTGCCAGCAGCTTACCAGGGACTAGCAGACCGTACAATGAGCAGTTCTTC	CASSLPGTSRPYNEQFF
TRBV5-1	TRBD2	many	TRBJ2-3	TGCGCCAGCAGCCTCGGACTAGCGAGCACAGATACGCAGTATTTT	CASSLGLASTDTQYF
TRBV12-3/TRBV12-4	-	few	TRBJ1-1	TGTGCCAGCAGTTTACGAAGAGATGGCACTGAAGCTTTCTTT	CASSLRRDGTEAFF
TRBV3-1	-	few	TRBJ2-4	TGTGCCAGCAGCCCCGTTAGGGGCTCACACATTCAGTACTTC	CASSPVRGSHIQYF
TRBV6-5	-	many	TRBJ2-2	TGTGCCAGCAGTTACCTTCAGGGCACGAACACCGGGGAGCTGTTTTTT	CASSYLQGTNTGELFF
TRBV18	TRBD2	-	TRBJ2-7	TGTGCCAGCTCACCTCGCGGTAGCGGGAGCTCCTACGAGCAGTACTTC	CASSPRGSGSSYEQYF
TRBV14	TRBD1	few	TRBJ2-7	TGTGCCAGCAGCGGTCGACAGGGATCGTCTACGATGGAGCAGTACTTC	CASSGRQGSSTMEQYF
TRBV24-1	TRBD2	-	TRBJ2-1	TGTGCCACCAGTGGCGGACTAGCGGAGACCTACAATGAGCAGTTCTTC	CATSGGLAETYNEQFF
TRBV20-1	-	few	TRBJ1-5	TGCAGTGCTAGGGCCTTGGGGGTCCGAAATCAGCCCCAGCATTTT	CSARALGVRNQPQHF
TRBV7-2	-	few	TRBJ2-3	TGTGCCAGCCGCCTTTTAGATACGCAGTATTTT	CASRLLDTQYF
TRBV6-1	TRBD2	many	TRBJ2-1	TGTGCCAGCAGGGGGACTAGTATGCTCGATGAGCAGTTCTTC	CASRGTSMLDEQFF
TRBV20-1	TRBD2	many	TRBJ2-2	TGCAGTGCCACCGGGACTAGCGGGAGCCCCAACACCGGGGAGCTGTTTTTT	CSATGTSGSPNTGELFF